These 11 T cell receptor beta chains share one sample of origin, sequenced in a study of blood T cell repertoires in COVID-19. The method was immunoSEQ multiplex PCR; TCRdb's version includes in-frame clones alone and lacks a portion of them. The table has under 95,000 clones, 83% seen once. The material sequenced was peripheral blood. Source of these receptors: a woman aged 80 or over with acute or convalescent COVID-19.

The rearrangement joins TRBV24-1 to TRBJ2-2; 9 bases line up with TRBD1. CDR3 length: 16 amino acids. CDR1 KGHDR and CDR2 SFDVKD come from the germline V gene. Trimming took 3 bases from V and 4 from J; bases not matched to a gene: 5. CDR3 nucleotides: TGTGCCACCAGTGATCACAGGGGGCATGGCACCGGGGAGCTGTTTTTT. Translated: CATSDHRGHGTGELFF.

This rearrangement joins TRBV18 to TRBJ2-7; TRBD1 agrees at 9 bases. The germline V gene has CDR1 KGHSH and CDR2 LQKENI. This CDR3 comprises 15 residues. V lost 5 bases and J lost 3; bases outside the gene matches: 8. The CDR3 sequence is CASSGAGTGNYEQYF. The CDR3 bases are TGTGCCAGCTCAGGCGCCGGGACAGGGAACTACGAGCAGTACTTC.

This clone was found a few times. The V call is TRBV18, the J call TRBJ1-1; D remains unclear. The CDR3 runs to 14 residues. Germline V lookup: CDR1 KGHSH, CDR2 LQKENI. V was pared by 4 bases and J by 1 base, with 10 bases between. The CDR3 here is CASSLFGSNTEAFF. CDR3 bases: TGTGCCAGCTCACTATTCGGGTCGAACACTGAAGCTTTCTTT. Supplemented by reference TRBV18 and TRBJ1-1, the full variable domain reads NAGVMQNPRHLVRRRGQEARLRCSPMKGHSHVYWYRQLPEEGLKFMVYLQKENIIDESGMPKERFSAEFPKEGPSILRIQQVVRGDSAAYFCASSLFGSNTEAFFGQGTRLTVV.

The chain's CDR3 is CASSPGLDGEQYF. CDR3 nucleotide sequence: TGTGCCAGCTCACCAGGACTAGACGGCGAGCAGTACTTC. The genes are TRBV18 and TRBJ2-7; 7 bases map to TRBD2. The CDR3 contains 13 residues. The trim removed 2 bases at V and 6 bases at J, leaving 4 bases unmatched. Germline CDR1 and CDR2: KGHSH and LQKENI.

The chain carries TRBV5-1 and TRBJ2-7; possibly TRBD2 for D (6 bases). The germline V gene encodes CDR1 SGHRS and CDR2 YFSETQ. Deletions cut 0 bases from V and 4 bases from J, with 11 bases between. The CDR3 totals 14 residues. This CDR3 is CASSLAGAFYEQYF. In DNA, the CDR3 is TGCGCCAGCAGCTTGGCGGGAGCCTTTTACGAGCAGTACTTC.

The chain couples TRBV19 to TRBJ2-2; D is undetermined. Germline CDR1 reads LNHDA; CDR2 reads SQIVND (reference sequence). Trimming removed 5 bases at V and 4 bases at J, with 11 bases between. The CDR3 has 14 residues. CDR3 sequence: CASSHKEITGELFF. In nucleotides, the CDR3 is TGTGCCAGTAGTCACAAAGAAATCACCGGGGAGCTGTTTTTT.

This chain links TRBV11-3 with TRBJ2-5, with TRBD2 matching 12 bases. Germline CDR1 and CDR2: SGHNT and YENEEA. There are 16 residues in the CDR3. Trimming cost V 5 bases and J 4 bases; bases outside gene matches: 8. CDR3 loop: CASSPGLAGLRETQYF. The CDR3 bases are TGTGCCAGCAGCCCTGGACTAGCGGGACTTCGAGAGACCCAGTACTTC.

This clone was observed a single time. This specimen includes other DNA sequences encoding the same CDR3. CDR3 DNA sequence: TGTGCCAGCAGCCCCGGACTAGCGGGAGGTAATGAGCAGTTCTTC. Protein sequence: CASSPGLAGGNEQFF. The chain couples TRBV7-9 to TRBJ2-1; the match to TRBD2 covers 14 bases. The CDR3 totals 15 residues. Germline CDR1 reads SEHNR; CDR2 reads FQNEAQ (reference sequence). V was pared by 5 bases and J by 7 bases, with 4 bases of the junction left unmatched.

CDR3 amino acids: CASSQTGGSLNYGYTF. CDR3 coding DNA: TGTGCCAGCAGCCAGACAGGGGGCTCACTTAACTATGGCTACACCTTC. The V and J genes are TRBV7-9 and TRBJ1-2; 10 bases align to TRBD1. After removal of 5 bases from V and 1 base from J, the junction contained 7 bases not matched to a gene. The CDR3 length is 16 residues. CDR1 and CDR2 (germline): SEHNR, FQNEAQ (reference sequence). Supplemented by reference TRBV7-9 and TRBJ1-2, the full variable domain reads DTGVSQNPRHKITKRGQNVTFRCDPISEHNRLYWYRQTLGQGPEFLTYFQNEAQLEKSRLLSDRFSAERPKGSFSTLEIQRTEQGDSAMYLCASSQTGGSLNYGYTFGSGTRLTVV.

V gene TRBV5-1 combines with J gene TRBJ1-1, with TRBD1 matching 9 bases. V shed 3 bases, J shed 0 bases, and the junction held 12 bases outside the gene matches. CDR1 is SGHRS, CDR2 YFSETQ, per germline. The CDR3 length is 18 residues. CDR3 nucleotides: TGCGCCAGCAGCTCTGGTTCCGGGACAGGGTACATGAACACTGAAGCTTTCTTT. It is translated as CASSSGSGTGYMNTEAFF. Filled out from reference TRBV5-1 and TRBJ1-1, the complete variable domain reads KAGVTQTPRYLIKTRGQQVTLSCSPISGHRSVSWYQQTPGQGLQFLFEYFSETQRNKGNFPGRFSGRQFSNSRSEMNVSTLELGDSALYLCASSSGSGTGYMNTEAFFGQGTRLTVV.

The chain joins TRBV24-1 to TRBJ1-1, with TRBD1 as a possible D gene (5 bases). The germline V gene encodes CDR1 KGHDR and CDR2 SFDVKD. V shed 4 bases and J shed 5 bases, with 10 bases lying between them. The CDR3 loop spans 13 amino acids. The CDR3 spells CATSDPRETEAFF. DNA of the CDR3: TGTGCCACCAGTGACCCCAGGGAAACTGAAGCTTTCTTT.